This T cell receptor beta chain was observed in a study of T cell responses to AZD1222 COVID-19 vaccine. About this clone: Its antigen is unidentified.

The assay was immunoSEQ multiplex PCR, and TCRdb's table has in-frame clones only and misses some. In the table there are approximately 160,000 clones, just over 90% of which are singletons. Trimming removed 5 bases from V and 8 bases from J; junction bases left unmatched: 4. The CDR3 is 12 amino acids. General study findings and limits: White British donors predominated, females outnumbered males, and clonal diversity was possibly underestimated. The span of vaccine-associated CD4 TCRs extended across spike, with dominance at 160-218 and 743-854.

The clonotype originates from an adult in good health. This chain links TRBV12-3 or TRBV12-4 with TRBJ2-7; 9 nucleotides agree with TRBD1. Specimen: peripheral blood, collected on day 0 of AZD1222 vaccination. CDR3 DNA: TGTGCCAGCAGTCGGGACAGGGATAAGCAGTACTTC. It encodes CASSRDRDKQYF.